This TCR beta chain was profiled in a study of T-cell reconstitution after alpha-beta-depleted transplantation in children. Comment on this clonotype: Its antigen is currently unknown.

V was trimmed by 7 bases and J by 6 bases, leaving 11 bases between them. The CDR3 runs 12 residues. Per germline, CDR1 SGHRS and CDR2 YFSETQ. Findings and limits, study-wide: The origin of alpha-beta T cells about two months after transplant was reportedly several hundred expanded graft clones.

Unique molecular identifiers tagged the TCRbeta library. TCRdb reprocessed the PCR reads with MiXCR, giving one entry per CDR3 protein. The sample lists under 450,000 distinct CDR3 sequences, 15% to 20% seen once, with just under 30% in the top ten. Material: PBMCs, mostly from graft donor cells, obtained 360 days after TCRalphabeta/CD19-depleted stem cell transplant. This clonotype was obtained from a boy in the first two years of life who had a stem cell transplant for Wiskott-Aldrich syndrome, so the T cells may come from the graft donor. The J gene is TRBJ2-1, the V gene TRBV5-1; D is perhaps TRBD1 (6 bases). Written as DNA, the CDR3 is TGCGCCAGCCTAAACAGGGTCAATGAGCAGTTCTTC. It codes for CASLNRVNEQFF.